The 5 T cell receptor beta chains presented below share a single source sample, sequenced in a study of shared clonotypes between healthy human individuals. Terminally differentiated effector memory CD45RA+ cells were excluded by CCR7 positive selection of CD45RO-negative cells. The protocol was immunoSEQ multiplex PCR, while the TCRdb copy is restricted to in-frame clones and leaves out a portion. Of millions of clones in the sample, 85% to 95% are singletons; the top ten hold over 1.5%. The material sequenced was naive CD8+ T cells from PBMCs. These receptors all stem from a man aged 18 to 29 in good health. Some clones in this sample may be carry-over from other donors' samples.

This chain uses TRBV28 with TRBJ2-6, with D possibly being TRBD1 (6 bases). Deletions cut 7 bases from V and 0 bases from J, with 16 bases between. Germline values: CDR1 MDHEN, CDR2 SYDVKM. The CDR3 length is 17 residues. This CDR3 is CASTTQGLYSGANVLTF. The CDR3 DNA reads TGTGCCAGCACAACCCAGGGGCTTTACTCTGGGGCCAACGTCCTGACTTTC. Full variable domain (rest looked up from reference TRBV28 and TRBJ2-6): DVKVTQSSRYLVKRTGEKVFLECVQDMDHENMFWYRQDPGLGLRLIYFSYDVKMKEKGDIPEGYSVSREKKERFSLILESASTNQTSMYLCASTTQGLYSGANVLTFGAGSRLTVL.

The V call is TRBV28, the J call TRBJ2-3, with 8 bases aligning to TRBD1. The CDR3 runs 18 residues. Per germline, CDR1 MDHEN and CDR2 SYDVKM. J gave up 6 bases and V 4 bases, and 18 bases lay outside the gene matches. Written as DNA, the CDR3 is TGTGCCAGCAGTTCTTTATTTTCCCCAGGGGGCGAGGCGGATACGCAGTATTTT. Translating gives CASSSLFSPGGEADTQYF.

The rearrangement links TRBV7-9 to TRBJ2-1; TRBD2 might be the D (5 bases). CDR3 length: 15 amino acids. Germline CDR1 and CDR2: SEHNR and FQNEAQ (reference sequence). The V gene lost 5 bases and the J gene lost 2 bases, with 13 bases spanning the gap. In DNA, the CDR3 is TGTGCCAGCAGCCGCGGACTTGTAACCTACAATGAGCAGTTCTTC. It is translated as CASSRGLVTYNEQFF.

This clone has just one count. The V call is TRBV27, the J call TRBJ2-3; D is unclear. The CDR3 runs to 14 residues. Trimming took 5 bases from V and 4 from J, leaving 13 bases between them. Germline values: CDR1 MNHEY, CDR2 SMNVEV (reference sequence). The CDR3 nucleotides are TGTGCCAGCAGTCACGACTTAGCTGCAGATACGCAGTATTTT. Protein sequence: CASSHDLAADTQYF.

This clone was recorded once. The J gene is TRBJ2-5, the V gene TRBV7-9; D uncertain. V lost 4 bases to trimming and J lost 3 bases, with 9 bases between them. CDR1 is SEHNR, CDR2 FQNEAQ, per germline (reference sequence). The CDR3 extends over 13 amino acids. CDR3 sequence (DNA): TGTGCCAGCAGCTCAGCCTATAAAGAGACCCAGTACTTC. It specifies CASSSAYKETQYF.